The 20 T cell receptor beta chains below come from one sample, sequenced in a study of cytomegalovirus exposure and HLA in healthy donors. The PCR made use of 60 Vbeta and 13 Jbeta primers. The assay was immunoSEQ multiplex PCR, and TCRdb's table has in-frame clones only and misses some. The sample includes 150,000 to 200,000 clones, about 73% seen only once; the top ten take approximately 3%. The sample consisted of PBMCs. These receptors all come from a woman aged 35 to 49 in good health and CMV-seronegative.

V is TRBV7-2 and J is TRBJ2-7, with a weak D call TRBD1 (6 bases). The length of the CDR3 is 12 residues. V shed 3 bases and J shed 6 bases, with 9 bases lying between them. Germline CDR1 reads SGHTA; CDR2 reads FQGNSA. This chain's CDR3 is CASSFAGVEQYF. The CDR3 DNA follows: TGTGCCAGCAGCTTTGCAGGGGTCGAGCAGTACTTC.

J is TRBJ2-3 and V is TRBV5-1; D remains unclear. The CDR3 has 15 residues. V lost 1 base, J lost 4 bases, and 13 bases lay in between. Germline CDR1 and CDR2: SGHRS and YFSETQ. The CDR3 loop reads CASSLLGGTPDTQYF. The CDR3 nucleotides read TGCGCCAGCAGCTTGTTAGGCGGAACTCCAGATACGCAGTATTTT. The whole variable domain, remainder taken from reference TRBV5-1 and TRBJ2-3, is KAGVTQTPRYLIKTRGQQVTLSCSPISGHRSVSWYQQTPGQGLQFLFEYFSETQRNKGNFPGRFSGRQFSNSRSEMNVSTLELGDSALYLCASSLLGGTPDTQYFGPGTRLTVL.

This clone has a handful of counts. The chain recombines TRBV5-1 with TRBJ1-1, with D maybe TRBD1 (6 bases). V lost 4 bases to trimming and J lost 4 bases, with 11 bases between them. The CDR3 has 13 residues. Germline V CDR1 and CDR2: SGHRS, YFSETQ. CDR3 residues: CASSTTGSTEAFF. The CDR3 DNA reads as TGCGCCAGCAGCACCACAGGGTCCACTGAAGCTTTCTTT. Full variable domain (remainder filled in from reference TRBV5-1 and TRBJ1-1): KAGVTQTPRYLIKTRGQQVTLSCSPISGHRSVSWYQQTPGQGLQFLFEYFSETQRNKGNFPGRFSGRQFSNSRSEMNVSTLELGDSALYLCASSTTGSTEAFFGQGTRLTVV.

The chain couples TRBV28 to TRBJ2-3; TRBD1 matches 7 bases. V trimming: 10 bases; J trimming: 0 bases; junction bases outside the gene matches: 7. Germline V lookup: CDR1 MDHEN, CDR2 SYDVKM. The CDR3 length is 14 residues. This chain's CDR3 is CAIGDRTSTDTQYF. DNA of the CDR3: TGTGCCATCGGGGACAGAACTAGCACAGATACGCAGTATTTT. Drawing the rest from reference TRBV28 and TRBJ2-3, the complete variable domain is DVKVTQSSRYLVKRTGEKVFLECVQDMDHENMFWYRQDPGLGLRLIYFSYDVKMKEKGDIPEGYSVSREKKERFSLILESASTNQTSMYLCAIGDRTSTDTQYFGPGTRLTVL.

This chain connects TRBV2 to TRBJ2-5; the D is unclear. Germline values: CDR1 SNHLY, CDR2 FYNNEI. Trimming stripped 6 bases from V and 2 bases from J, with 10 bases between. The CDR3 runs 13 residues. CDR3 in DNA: TGTGCCAGCAGCGTTACACTACAAGAGACCCAGTACTTC. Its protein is CASSVTLQETQYF.

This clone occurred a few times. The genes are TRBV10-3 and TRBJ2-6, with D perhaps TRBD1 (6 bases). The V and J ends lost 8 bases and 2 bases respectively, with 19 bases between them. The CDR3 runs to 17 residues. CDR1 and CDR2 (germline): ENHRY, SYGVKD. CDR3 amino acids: CAIGGEGPLAGANVLTF. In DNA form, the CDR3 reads TGTGCCATCGGGGGCGAGGGGCCACTTGCTGGGGCCAACGTCCTGACTTTC.

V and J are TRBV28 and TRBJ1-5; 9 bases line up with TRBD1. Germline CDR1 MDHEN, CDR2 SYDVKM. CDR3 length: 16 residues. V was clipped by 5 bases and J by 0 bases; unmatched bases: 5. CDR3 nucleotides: TGTGCCAGCAGTAGACCGGGACAGGGTAGCAATCAGCCCCAGCATTTT. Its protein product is CASSRPGQGSNQPQHF.

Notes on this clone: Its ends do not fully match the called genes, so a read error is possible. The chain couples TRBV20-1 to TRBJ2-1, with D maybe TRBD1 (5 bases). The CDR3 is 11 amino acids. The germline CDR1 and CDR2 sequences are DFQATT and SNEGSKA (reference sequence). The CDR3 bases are TGCAGTGCTACGGACAATTTTGAGCAGCTCTTC. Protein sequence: CSATDNFEQLF.

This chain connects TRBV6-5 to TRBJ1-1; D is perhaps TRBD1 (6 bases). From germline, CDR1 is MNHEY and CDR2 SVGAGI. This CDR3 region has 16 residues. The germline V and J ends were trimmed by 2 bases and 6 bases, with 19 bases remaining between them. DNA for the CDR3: TGTGCCAGCAGTTACCGGCCCCAGGGGCGGGGGGCTGAAGCTTTCTTT. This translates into CASSYRPQGRGAEAFF.

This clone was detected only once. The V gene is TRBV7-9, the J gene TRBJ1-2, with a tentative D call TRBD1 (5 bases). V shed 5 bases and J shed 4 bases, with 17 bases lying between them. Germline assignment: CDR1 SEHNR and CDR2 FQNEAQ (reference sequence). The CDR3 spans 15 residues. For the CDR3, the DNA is TGTGCCAGCAGCCACCGTCAGACAGAAGCCTATGGCTACACCTTC. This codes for CASSHRQTEAYGYTF.

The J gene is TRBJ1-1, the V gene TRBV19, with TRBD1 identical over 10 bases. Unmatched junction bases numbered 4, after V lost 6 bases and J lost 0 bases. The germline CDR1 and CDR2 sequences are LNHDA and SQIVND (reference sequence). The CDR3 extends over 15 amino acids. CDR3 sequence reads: CASRDRGTLNTEAFF. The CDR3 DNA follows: TGTGCCAGTAGGGACAGGGGGACTTTGAACACTGAAGCTTTCTTT.

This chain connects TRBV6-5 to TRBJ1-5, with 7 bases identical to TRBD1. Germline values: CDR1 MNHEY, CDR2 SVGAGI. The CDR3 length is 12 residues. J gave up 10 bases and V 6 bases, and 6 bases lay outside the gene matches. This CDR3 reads CASRQGTEPQHF. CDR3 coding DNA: TGTGCCAGCAGACAGGGGACAGAACCCCAGCATTTT.

CDR3 loop: CASSLTGENQPQHF. CDR3 nucleotide sequence: TGCGCCAGCAGCTTGACAGGGGAAAATCAGCCCCAGCATTTT. V gene TRBV5-1 combines with J gene TRBJ1-5; 7 bases map to TRBD1. CDR1 is SGHRS, CDR2 YFSETQ, per germline. The J segment lost 4 bases and the V segment lost 1 base, leaving 2 bases of the junction unmatched. The CDR3 contains 14 residues.

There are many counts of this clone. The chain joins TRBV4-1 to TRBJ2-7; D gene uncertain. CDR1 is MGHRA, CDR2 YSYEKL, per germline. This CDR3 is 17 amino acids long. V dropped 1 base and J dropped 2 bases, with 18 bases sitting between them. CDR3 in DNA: TGCGCCAGCAGCCAAGTATACCCTGACACGTCTCCCTACGAGCAGTACTTC. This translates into CASSQVYPDTSPYEQYF.

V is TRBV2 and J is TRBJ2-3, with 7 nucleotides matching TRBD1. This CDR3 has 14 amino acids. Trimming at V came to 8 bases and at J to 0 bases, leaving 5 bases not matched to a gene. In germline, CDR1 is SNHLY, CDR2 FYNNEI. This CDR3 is CASLRGQSTDTQYF. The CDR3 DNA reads TGTGCCAGCCTAAGGGGACAGAGCACAGATACGCAGTATTTT.

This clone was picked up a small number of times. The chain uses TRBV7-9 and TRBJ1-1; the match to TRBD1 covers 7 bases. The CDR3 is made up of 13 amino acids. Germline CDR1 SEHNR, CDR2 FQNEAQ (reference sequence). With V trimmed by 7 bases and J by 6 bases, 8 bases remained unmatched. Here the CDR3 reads CASNQGGRAEAFF. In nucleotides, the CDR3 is TGTGCCAGCAACCAGGGGGGCCGGGCTGAAGCTTTCTTT.

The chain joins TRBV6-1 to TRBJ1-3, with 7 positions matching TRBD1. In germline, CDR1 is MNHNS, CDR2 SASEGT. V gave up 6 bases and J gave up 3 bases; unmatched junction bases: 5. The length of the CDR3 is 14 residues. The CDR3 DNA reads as TGTGCCAGCAGACAGGGGTTGAATGGAAACACCATATATTTT. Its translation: CASRQGLNGNTIYF.

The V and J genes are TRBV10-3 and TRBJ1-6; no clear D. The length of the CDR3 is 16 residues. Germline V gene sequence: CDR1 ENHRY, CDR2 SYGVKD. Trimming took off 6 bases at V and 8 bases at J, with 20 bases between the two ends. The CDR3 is CAISAGPEGGDSPLHF. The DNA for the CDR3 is TGTGCCATCAGCGCGGGTCCGGAGGGAGGCGATTCACCCCTCCACTTT.

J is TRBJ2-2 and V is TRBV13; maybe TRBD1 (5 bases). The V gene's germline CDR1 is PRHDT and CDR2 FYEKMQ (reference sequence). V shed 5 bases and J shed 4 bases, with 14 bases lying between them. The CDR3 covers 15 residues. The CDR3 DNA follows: TGTGCCAGCAGCCCCTGGTCTAGGGGCACCGGGGAGCTGTTTTTT. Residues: CASSPWSRGTGELFF.

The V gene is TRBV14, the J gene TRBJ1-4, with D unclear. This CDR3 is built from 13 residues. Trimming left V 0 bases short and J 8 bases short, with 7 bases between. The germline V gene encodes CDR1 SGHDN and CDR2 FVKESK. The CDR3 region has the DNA TGTGCCAGCAGCCAAGAATTCCGGGAAAAACTGTTTTTT. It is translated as CASSQEFREKLFF.